This is a list of T cell receptor beta chains from one sample in a study of T cell changes during pregnancy in multiple sclerosis. Some clones are missing from TCRdb's copy, which holds only in-frame ones; the method was immunoSEQ multiplex PCR. The sample contains about 87,000 clones, 93% of which appear only once. Sequenced here: peripheral blood, sampled in the third trimester of pregnancy. The receptor set was obtained from a female donor in good health, enrolled as a control in a pregnancy study. The CDR3 runs from the conserved cysteine through the conserved F or W. A D gene is named only where the DNA matches it firmly. Clone size is stated in some rows and not others, as once, few, many or a class when expanded.

d_call,j_call,v_call,clone_size,cdr3_aa,cdr3_nt
.,TRBJ1-5,TRBV6-6,.,CASSYSHVLNQPQHF,TGTGCCAGCAGTTACAGCCATGTCCTCAATCAGCCCCAGCATTTT
.,TRBJ1-4,TRBV9,.,CASSMTEGEKLFF,TGTGCCAGCAGCATGACAGAAGGCGAAAAACTGTTTTTT
.,TRBJ2-3,TRBV28,.,CASSRDSNWDTQYF,TGTGCCAGCAGCCGGGACTCTAACTGGGATACGCAGTATTTT
.,TRBJ1-6,TRBV2,.,CASSEARSYNSPLHF,TGTGCCAGCAGTGAAGCGCGATCCTATAATTCACCCCTCCACTTT
.,TRBJ2-2,TRBV6-6,once,CASSHEPPGELFF,TGTGCCAGCAGCCACGAGCCGCCCGGGGAGCTGTTTTTT
TRBD1,TRBJ1-2,TRBV5-6,.,CASSLAPRTGTNYGYTF,TGTGCCAGCAGCTTGGCTCCTAGGACAGGGACTAACTATGGCTACACCTTC
.,TRBJ2-7,TRBV14,.,CASSQAQKQYF,TGTGCCAGCAGCCAAGCTCAGAAGCAGTACTTC
.,TRBJ2-7,TRBV4-2,.,CASSQVIAPNEQYF,TGTGCCAGCAGCCAAGTGATAGCGCCCAACGAGCAGTACTTC
.,TRBJ1-2,TRBV2,.,CASILANYGYTF,TGTGCCTCAATACTCGCTAACTATGGCTACACCTTC
.,TRBJ2-3,TRBV11-2,once,CASSLGLARDTQYF,TGTGCCAGCAGCCTGGGACTGGCTCGGGATACGCAGTATTTT
.,TRBJ1-2,TRBV6-6,once,CASSSLDRSYGYTF,TGTGCCAGCAGTTCGCTTGACAGATCTTATGGCTACACCTTC
.,TRBJ2-5,TRBV5-1,.,CASSLVLVTGETQYF,TGCGCCAGCAGCTTGGTATTAGTCACGGGAGAGACCCAGTACTTC